These 27 T cell receptor beta chains came from one sample sequenced in a study of PD-1 blockade in classical Hodgkin lymphoma (dated by TCRdb to the early 2020s). What the time point label conveys for this sample: cycle 2 day 1 (C2D1) of nivolumab. Relapse after autologous stem cell transplantation had occurred in all trial patients, and cohorts A, B and C were distinguished by prior brentuximab vedotin exposure. The library was built by means of the immunoSEQ multiplex PCR assay. TCRdb retrieved this table from immuneACCESS and kept in-frame rearrangements only. Not all clones are present; in checked studies, unresolved V genes account for under half, and no reason is known for the remainder. The sample includes about 110,000 clones, with 80% to 90% observed a single time. Around 20% of the sample lies in the top ten. The sample in question was peripheral blood mononuclear cells (PBMCs), obtained before the second cycle of nivolumab. These TCRs come from a human donor with classical Hodgkin lymphoma.

As DNA, the CDR3 is TGTGCCAGCAGTTTTCCCCTACTAGCGGGAGGGGACAATGAGCAGTTCTTC. Encoded protein: CASSFPLLAGGDNEQFF. The chain is built from TRBV28 and TRBJ2-1; TRBD2 matches 13 bases. CDR1 MDHEN and CDR2 SYDVKM come from the germline V gene. With 3 bases clipped from V and 5 bases from J, the junction kept 7 bases outside the gene matches. The CDR3 spans 17 residues.

The rearrangement joins TRBV30 to TRBJ1-3, with D uncertain. The CDR3 totals 15 residues. CDR1 and CDR2 from the germline V gene are GTSNPN and SVGIG (reference sequence). The germline V and J ends were trimmed by 1 base and 0 bases, with 10 bases remaining between them. CDR3 nucleotides: TGTGCCTGGAGTGACTACTTGGGCTCTGGAAACACCATATATTTT. Translated, it gives CAWSDYLGSGNTIYF.

The gene calls are TRBV11-2 and TRBJ2-1, with 11 bases identical to TRBD1. There are 16 residues in the CDR3. Unmatched junction bases numbered 4, after V lost 2 bases and J lost 4 bases. Germline V lookup: CDR1 SGHAT, CDR2 FQNNGV. The CDR3 sequence is CASSLIGTGGYNEQFF. The CDR3 nucleotides are TGTGCCAGCAGCTTAATCGGGACAGGGGGGTACAATGAGCAGTTCTTC.

The rearrangement joins TRBV6-1 to TRBJ2-5; D assignment may be TRBD1 or TRBD2 (5 bases each). Germline V gene lookup returns CDR1 MNHNS and CDR2 SASEGT. This CDR3 contains 14 residues. The V end lost 7 bases, the J end lost 1 base, and 13 bases lay between the germline ends. CDR3 protein: CASTGTRGQETQYF. CDR3 DNA sequence: TGTGCCAGCACCGGGACGAGGGGCCAAGAGACCCAGTACTTC.

The V and J genes are TRBV4-3 and TRBJ1-2; 8 bases match TRBD1. The CDR3 loop spans 17 amino acids. Germline loops: CDR1 LGHNA, CDR2 YSLEER. The ends lost 5 bases at V and 5 bases at J; junction bases unmatched: 16. The CDR3 here is CASSAGAQGAMLYGYTF. The DNA for the CDR3 is TGCGCCAGCAGCGCGGGGGCGCAGGGGGCGATGTTATATGGCTACACCTTC.

The genes are TRBV5-4 and TRBJ2-1; D may be TRBD2 (5 bases). The germline V and J ends were trimmed by 4 bases and 5 bases, with 10 bases remaining between them. The CDR3 totals 13 residues. Germline CDR1 SGHNT, CDR2 YYREEE (reference sequence). The CDR3 bases are TGTGCCAGCAGCCCAGGACTTAACAATGAGCAGTTCTTC. Residues: CASSPGLNNEQFF. Filled out from reference TRBV5-4 and TRBJ2-1, the complete variable domain reads ETGVTQSPTHLIKTRGQQVTLRCSSQSGHNTVSWYQQALGQGPQFIFQYYREEENGRGNFPPRFSGLQFPNYSSELNVNALELDDSALYLCASSPGLNNEQFFGPGTRLTVL.

The chain has TRBV6-6 and TRBJ1-2, with D hard to call. Germline V gene sequence: CDR1 MNHNY, CDR2 SVGAGI (reference sequence). V dropped 4 bases and J dropped 6 bases, with 18 bases sitting between them. The CDR3 covers 15 residues. CDR3 loop: CASSLQQSPEDGYTF. The CDR3 DNA is TGTGCCAGCAGTTTGCAACAGTCACCCGAGGATGGCTACACCTTC.

This chain joins TRBV27 and TRBJ1-5; TRBD1 agrees at 12 bases. The CDR3 is made up of 18 amino acids. The germline gives CDR1 MNHEY, CDR2 SMNVEV (reference sequence). V trimming: 0 bases; J trimming: 4 bases; junction bases outside the gene matches: 7. The CDR3 region is CASSLSRDRGLSNQPQHF. CDR3 coding DNA: TGTGCCAGCAGTTTATCCCGGGACAGGGGGCTGAGTAATCAGCCCCAGCATTTT.

The chain links TRBV19 to TRBJ2-7; D not resolved. Trimming removed 4 bases from V and 2 bases from J, with 12 bases in between. CDR1 LNHDA and CDR2 SQIVND come from the germline V gene (reference sequence). The CDR3 is 14 residues long. For the CDR3, the DNA is TGTGCCAGTAGTACCCTCGCAGGCCCCTACGAGCAGTACTTC. As protein: CASSTLAGPYEQYF.

The genes are TRBV4-3 and TRBJ2-7, with unresolved D. Germline V gives CDR1 LGHNA, CDR2 YSLEER. V was pared by 0 bases and J by 2 bases, with 8 bases between. The length of the CDR3 is 14 residues. DNA of the CDR3: TGCGCCAGCAGCCAAGATAGAGGTCCCTACGAGCAGTACTTC. Amino acids: CASSQDRGPYEQYF.

This clone turned up a few times. CDR3 DNA: TGTGCCAGCAGCTTAGTTGCTGGGGCTGGGTACACTGAAGCTTTCTTT. It yields the protein CASSLVAGAGYTEAFF. The J gene is TRBJ1-1, the V gene TRBV7-2, with a possible D match to TRBD1 (5 bases). Germline V gene sequence: CDR1 SGHTA, CDR2 FQGNSA. This CDR3 spans 16 amino acids. V shed 1 base and J shed 3 bases, with 15 bases lying between them.

The rearrangement joins TRBV15 to TRBJ2-6; D is ambiguous. The CDR3 contains 12 residues. V lost 8 bases to trimming and J lost 0 bases, with 2 bases between them. CDR1 LNHNV and CDR2 YYDKDF come from the germline V gene (reference sequence). The CDR3 loop reads CATHSGANVLTF. The CDR3 DNA follows: TGTGCCACCCACTCTGGGGCCAACGTCCTGACTTTC.

This clone has a single count. The J gene is TRBJ1-1, the V gene TRBV7-2; D might be TRBD1 (5 bases). The CDR3 length is 14 residues. Between the trimmed V and J ends, which lost 6 bases and 5 bases, there was a span of 16 bases. CDR1 SGHTA and CDR2 FQGNSA come from the germline V gene. The chain's CDR3 is CASSAGNLRTEAFF. The CDR3 bases are TGTGCCAGCAGTGCAGGGAACCTGAGGACTGAAGCTTTCTTT.

The CDR3 DNA follows: TGTGCCAGCTCACCGGGACAGGGTAACACAGATACGCAGTATTTT. Encoded protein: CASSPGQGNTDTQYF. V is TRBV18 and J is TRBJ2-3; 9 bases are shared with TRBD1. The germline V gene has CDR1 KGHSH and CDR2 LQKENI. The CDR3 loop spans 15 amino acids. V shed 3 bases, J shed 2 bases, and the junction held 3 bases outside the gene matches.

The V call is TRBV29-1, the J call TRBJ1-1, with D uncertain. Between the trimmed V and J ends, which lost 7 bases and 1 base, there was a span of 7 bases. Germline CDR1 reads SQVTM; CDR2 reads ANQGSEA. The CDR3 runs 11 residues. The CDR3 sequence is CSGNENTEAFF. The CDR3 DNA follows: TGCAGCGGCAATGAGAACACTGAAGCTTTCTTT.

V and J are TRBV18 and TRBJ2-7, with 7 bases identical to TRBD2. The CDR3 covers 15 residues. Trimming took 2 bases from V and 0 from J; bases not matched to a gene: 4. The germline gives CDR1 KGHSH, CDR2 LQKENI. The CDR3: CASSPTGDYSYEQYF. Written as DNA, the CDR3 is TGTGCCAGCTCACCAACGGGGGACTACTCCTACGAGCAGTACTTC.

V gene TRBV28 combines with J gene TRBJ1-3, with D possibly being TRBD1 (6 bases). Germline lookup yields CDR1 MDHEN and CDR2 SYDVKM. Trimming took 4 bases from V and 0 from J, leaving 10 bases between them. The CDR3 has 15 residues. The CDR3 DNA reads TGTGCCAGCAGTTCTTGGACAGCCTCTGGAAACACCATATATTTT. Its translation is CASSSWTASGNTIYF.

The chain couples TRBV18 to TRBJ2-5; no reliable D call. CDR3 length equals 10 residues. The V end was cut by 5 bases, the J end by 5 bases, with 3 bases between. Germline V CDR1 and CDR2: KGHSH, LQKENI. The chain's CDR3 is CASSEETQYF. CDR3 nucleotides: TGTGCCAGCTCAGAGGAGACCCAGTACTTC.

The chain carries TRBV5-1 and TRBJ2-7, with a weak D call TRBD1 (6 bases). The CDR3 consists of 14 residues. The germline V gene has CDR1 SGHRS and CDR2 YFSETQ. V lost 4 bases, J lost 4 bases, and 15 bases lay in between. CDR3 DNA sequence: TGCGCCAGCAGCGACGTCAACAGGGTGTACGAGCAGTACTTC. Translating it yields CASSDVNRVYEQYF.

V and J are TRBV14 and TRBJ1-2; 9 bases are shared with TRBD1. The length of the CDR3 is 13 residues. Germline V gene data show CDR1 as SGHDN and CDR2 as FVKESK. Trimming cost V 4 bases and J 8 bases; bases outside gene matches: 5. CDR3 loop: CASSPRTGDGYTF. CDR3 nucleotides: TGTGCCAGCAGCCCGAGGACAGGGGACGGCTACACCTTC.

The chain joins TRBV6-5 to TRBJ1-1; no definite D call. V gave up 3 bases and J gave up 9 bases, with 11 bases separating them. This CDR3 is 12 amino acids long. CDR1 is MNHEY, CDR2 SVGAGI, per germline. The CDR3 loop is CASSYPGKKAFF. CDR3 bases: TGTGCCAGCAGTTATCCCGGGAAAAAAGCTTTCTTT.

Turning to this clone: Additional DNA sequences in this sample encode the identical CDR3. This chain links TRBV5-5 with TRBJ2-1, with 9 bases matching TRBD2. The CDR3 runs to 15 residues. The germline V gene encodes CDR1 SGHKS and CDR2 YYEKEE (reference sequence). Trimming removed 0 bases from V and 3 bases from J; junction bases left unmatched: 1. CDR3 coding DNA: TGTGCCAGCAGCTTGGGACTAGCGGTCTACAATGAGCAGTTCTTC. Encoded protein: CASSLGLAVYNEQFF. The entire variable domain, with the rest obtained from reference TRBV5-5 and TRBJ2-1, is as follows: DAGVTQSPTHLIKTRGQQVTLRCSPISGHKSVSWYQQVLGQGPQFIFQYYEKEERGRGNFPDRFSARQFPNYSSELNVNALLLGDSALYLCASSLGLAVYNEQFFGPGTRLTVL.

J is TRBJ2-7 and V is TRBV10-3; possibly TRBD1 or TRBD2 for D (7 bases each). Germline loops: CDR1 ENHRY, CDR2 SYGVKD. Trimming removed 3 bases at V and 4 bases at J, with 19 bases between. The CDR3 runs 16 residues. Here the CDR3 DNA reads TGTGCCATCAGTGAATCGGCAGGGGGGGGAAAATACGAGCAGTACTTC. It translates to CAISESAGGGKYEQYF.

The sample holds one count of this clone. The chain links TRBV10-2 to TRBJ1-2, with D perhaps TRBD1 (6 bases). This CDR3 contains 16 residues. CDR1 and CDR2 from the germline V gene are WSHSY and SAAADI. V lost 3 bases and J 3 bases, leaving 17 bases between the germline ends. CDR3 DNA: TGCGCCAGCAGTGAAATAATGGGACATACACACTATGGCTACACCTTC. Residues: CASSEIMGHTHYGYTF.

CDR3 in DNA: TGCGCCAGCAGCCAAGGTGGTATGTGGACAGGGTACGGCTACACCTTC. This codes for CASSQGGMWTGYGYTF. This rearrangement joins TRBV4-3 to TRBJ1-2; TRBD1 matches at 8 bases. The CDR3 consists of 16 residues. With V trimmed by 1 base and J by 8 bases, 12 bases remained unmatched. Germline V gene sequence: CDR1 LGHNA, CDR2 YSLEER.

The chain has TRBV7-9 and TRBJ2-2; D unresolved. Germline CDR1 is SEHNR and CDR2 is FQNEAQ (reference sequence). Trimming pared 5 bases from V and 0 bases from J, leaving 13 bases between. There are 16 residues in the CDR3. CDR3 nucleotides: TGTGCCAGCAGCCCCCGGGTGGGGACGAACACCGGGGAGCTGTTTTTT. Its protein is CASSPRVGTNTGELFF.

The chain carries TRBV5-4 and TRBJ1-6; no firm D call. The V gene's germline CDR1 is SGHNT and CDR2 YYREEE (reference sequence). This CDR3 region has 13 residues. Trimming left V 7 bases short and J 0 bases short, with 5 bases between. Here the CDR3 reads CASHSSYNSPLHF. CDR3 sequence (DNA): TGTGCCAGCCATAGCTCCTATAATTCACCCCTCCACTTT.